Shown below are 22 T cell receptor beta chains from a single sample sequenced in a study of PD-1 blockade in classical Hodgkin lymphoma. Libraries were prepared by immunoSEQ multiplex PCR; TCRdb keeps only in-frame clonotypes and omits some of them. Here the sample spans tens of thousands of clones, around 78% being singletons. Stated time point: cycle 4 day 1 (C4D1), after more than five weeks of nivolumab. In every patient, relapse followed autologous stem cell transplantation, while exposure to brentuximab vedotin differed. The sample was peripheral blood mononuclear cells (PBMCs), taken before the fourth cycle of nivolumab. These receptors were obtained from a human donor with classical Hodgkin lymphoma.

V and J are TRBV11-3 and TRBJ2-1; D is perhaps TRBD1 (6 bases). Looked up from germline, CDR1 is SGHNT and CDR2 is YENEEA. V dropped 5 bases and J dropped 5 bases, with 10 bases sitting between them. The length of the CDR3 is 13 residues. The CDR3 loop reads CASSVDSHNEQFF. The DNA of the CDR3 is TGTGCCAGCAGCGTGGACAGCCACAATGAGCAGTTCTTC.

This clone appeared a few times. DNA of the CDR3: TGTGCCAGTATACGAGACAGGGCTGGAAACACCATATATTTT. Its protein product is CASIRDRAGNTIYF. The chain joins TRBV19 to TRBJ1-3; 7 bases align to TRBD1. Unmatched junction bases numbered 5, after V lost 7 bases and J lost 2 bases. The CDR3 extends over 14 amino acids. Germline V gives CDR1 LNHDA, CDR2 SQIVND (reference sequence). The complete variable domain, with remaining parts taken from reference TRBV19 and TRBJ1-3, reads DGGITQSPKYLFRKEGQNVTLSCEQNLNHDAMYWYRQDPGQGLRLIYYSQIVNDFQKGDIAEGYSVSREKKESFPLTVTSAQKNPTAFYLCASIRDRAGNTIYFGEGSWLTVV.

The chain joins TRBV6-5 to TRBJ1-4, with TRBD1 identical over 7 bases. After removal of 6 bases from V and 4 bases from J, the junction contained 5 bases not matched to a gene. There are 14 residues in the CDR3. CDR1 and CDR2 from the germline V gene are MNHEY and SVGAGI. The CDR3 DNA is TGTGCCAGCAGACCAGGACAGGATAATGAAAAACTGTTTTTT. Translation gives CASRPGQDNEKLFF.

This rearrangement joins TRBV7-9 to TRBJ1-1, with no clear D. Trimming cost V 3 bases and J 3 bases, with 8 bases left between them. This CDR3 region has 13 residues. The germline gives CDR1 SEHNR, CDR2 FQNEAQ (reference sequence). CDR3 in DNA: TGTGCCAGCAGCTTCCAAGATTACACTGAAGCTTTCTTT. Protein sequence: CASSFQDYTEAFF. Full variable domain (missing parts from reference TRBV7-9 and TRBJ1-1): DTGVSQNPRHKITKRGQNVTFRCDPISEHNRLYWYRQTLGQGPEFLTYFQNEAQLEKSRLLSDRFSAERPKGSFSTLEIQRTEQGDSAMYLCASSFQDYTEAFFGQGTRLTVV.

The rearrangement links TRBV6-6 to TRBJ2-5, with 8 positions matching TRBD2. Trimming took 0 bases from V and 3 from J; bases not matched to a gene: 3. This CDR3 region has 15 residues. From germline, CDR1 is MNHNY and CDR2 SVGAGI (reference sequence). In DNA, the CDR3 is TGTGCCAGCAGTTACTCCGGGGGGGCCGAAGAGACCCAGTACTTC. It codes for CASSYSGGAEETQYF.

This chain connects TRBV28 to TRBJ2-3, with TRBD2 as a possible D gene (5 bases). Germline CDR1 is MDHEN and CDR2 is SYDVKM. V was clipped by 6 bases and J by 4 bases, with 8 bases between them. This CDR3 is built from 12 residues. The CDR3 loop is CASRTEADTQYF. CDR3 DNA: TGTGCCAGCAGGACGGAGGCAGATACGCAGTATTTT.

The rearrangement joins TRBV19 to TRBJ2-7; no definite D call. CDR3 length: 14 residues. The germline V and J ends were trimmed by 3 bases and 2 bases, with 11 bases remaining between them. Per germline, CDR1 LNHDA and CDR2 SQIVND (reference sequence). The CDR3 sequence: CASSISPGAYEQYF. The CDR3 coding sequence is TGTGCCAGTAGTATCTCGCCTGGCGCCTACGAGCAGTACTTC.

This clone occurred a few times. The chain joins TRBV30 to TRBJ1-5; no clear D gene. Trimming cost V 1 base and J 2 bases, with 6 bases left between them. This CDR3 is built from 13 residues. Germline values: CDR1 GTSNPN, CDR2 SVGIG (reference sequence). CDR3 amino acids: CAWSDQGNQPQHF. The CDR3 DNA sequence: TGTGCCTGGAGTGACCAGGGCAATCAGCCCCAGCATTTT.

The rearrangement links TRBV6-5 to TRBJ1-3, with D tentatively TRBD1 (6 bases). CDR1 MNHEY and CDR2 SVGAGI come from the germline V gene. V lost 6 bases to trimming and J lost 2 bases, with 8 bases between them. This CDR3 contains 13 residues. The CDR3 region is CASSRGTGNTIYF. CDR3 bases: TGTGCCAGCAGCAGGGGCACTGGAAACACCATATATTTT.

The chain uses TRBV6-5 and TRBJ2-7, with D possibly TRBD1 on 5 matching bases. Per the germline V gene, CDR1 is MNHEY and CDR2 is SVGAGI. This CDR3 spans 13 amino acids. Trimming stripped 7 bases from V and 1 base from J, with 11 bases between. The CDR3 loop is CASTQPGSYEQYF. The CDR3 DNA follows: TGTGCCAGCACCCAGCCAGGGTCCTACGAGCAGTACTTC.

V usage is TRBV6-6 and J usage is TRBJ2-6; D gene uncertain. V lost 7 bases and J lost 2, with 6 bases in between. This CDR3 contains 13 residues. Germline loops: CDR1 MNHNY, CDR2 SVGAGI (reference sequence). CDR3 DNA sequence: TGTGCCAGCAACCTTGCTGGGGCCAACGTCCTGACTTTC. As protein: CASNLAGANVLTF.

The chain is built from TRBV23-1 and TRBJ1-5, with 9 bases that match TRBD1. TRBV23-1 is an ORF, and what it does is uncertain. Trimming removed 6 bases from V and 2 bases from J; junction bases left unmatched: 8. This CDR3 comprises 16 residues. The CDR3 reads CASSGQGRIGNQPQHF. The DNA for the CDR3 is TGCGCCAGCAGCGGACAGGGGAGGATAGGCAATCAGCCCCAGCATTTT.

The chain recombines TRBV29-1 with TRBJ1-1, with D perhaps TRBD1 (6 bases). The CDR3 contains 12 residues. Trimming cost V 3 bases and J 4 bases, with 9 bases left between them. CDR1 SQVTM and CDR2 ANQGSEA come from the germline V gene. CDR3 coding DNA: TGCAGCGTTGAGGACAGAACCACTGAAGCTTTCTTT. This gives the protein CSVEDRTTEAFF.

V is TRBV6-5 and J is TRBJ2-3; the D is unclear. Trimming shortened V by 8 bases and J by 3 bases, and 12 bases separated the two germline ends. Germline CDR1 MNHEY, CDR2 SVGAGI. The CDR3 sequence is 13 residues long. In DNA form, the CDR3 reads TGTGCCAGCGGTACCTCGACGACAGATACGCAGTATTTT. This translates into CASGTSTTDTQYF.

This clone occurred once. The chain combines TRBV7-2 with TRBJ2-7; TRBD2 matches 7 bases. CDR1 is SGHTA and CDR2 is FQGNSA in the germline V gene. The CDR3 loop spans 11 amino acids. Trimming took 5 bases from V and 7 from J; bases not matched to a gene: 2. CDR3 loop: CASSPGGEQYF. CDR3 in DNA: TGTGCCAGCAGCCCCGGGGGGGAGCAGTACTTC.

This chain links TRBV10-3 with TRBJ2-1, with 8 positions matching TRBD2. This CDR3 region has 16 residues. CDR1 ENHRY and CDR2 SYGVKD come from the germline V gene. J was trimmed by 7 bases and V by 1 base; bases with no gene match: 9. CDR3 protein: CAISEWRAGGRNEQFF. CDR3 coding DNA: TGTGCCATCAGTGAGTGGCGGGCGGGGGGCCGGAATGAGCAGTTCTTC.

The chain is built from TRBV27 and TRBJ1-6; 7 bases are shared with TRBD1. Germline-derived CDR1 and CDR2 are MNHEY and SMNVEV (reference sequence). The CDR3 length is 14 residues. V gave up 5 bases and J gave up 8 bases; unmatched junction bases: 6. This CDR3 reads CASSPVGTDSPLHF. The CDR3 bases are TGTGCCAGCAGTCCCGTCGGGACAGATTCACCCCTCCACTTT.

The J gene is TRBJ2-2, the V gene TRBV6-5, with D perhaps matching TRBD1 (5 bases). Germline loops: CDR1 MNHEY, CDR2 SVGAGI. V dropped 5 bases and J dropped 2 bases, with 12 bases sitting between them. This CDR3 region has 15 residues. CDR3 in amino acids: CASSPRVSNTGELFF. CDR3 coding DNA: TGTGCCAGCAGTCCCAGGGTTTCCAACACCGGGGAGCTGTTTTTT.

The CDR3 region has the DNA TGTGCCAGCAGTCCAGATTACTCTGGAAACACCATATATTTT. This sequence encodes CASSPDYSGNTIYF. V gene TRBV6-5 combines with J gene TRBJ1-3; D is unclear. V was shortened by 5 bases and J by 0 bases, with 8 bases between the two germline ends. CDR1 and CDR2 from the germline V gene are MNHEY and SVGAGI. This CDR3 comprises 14 residues.

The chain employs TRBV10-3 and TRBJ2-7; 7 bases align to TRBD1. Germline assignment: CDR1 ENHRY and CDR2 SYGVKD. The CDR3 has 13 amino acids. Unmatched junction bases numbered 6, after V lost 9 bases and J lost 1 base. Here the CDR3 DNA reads TGTGCCATTAGACAGGGCGAATCCTACGAGCAGTACTTC. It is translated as CAIRQGESYEQYF.

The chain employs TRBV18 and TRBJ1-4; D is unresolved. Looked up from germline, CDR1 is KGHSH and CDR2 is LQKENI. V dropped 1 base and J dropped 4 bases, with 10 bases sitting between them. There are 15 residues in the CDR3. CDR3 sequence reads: CASSPRGGINEKLFF. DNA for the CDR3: TGTGCCAGCTCACCACGCGGAGGGATTAATGAAAAACTGTTTTTT. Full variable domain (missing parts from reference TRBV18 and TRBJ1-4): NAGVMQNPRHLVRRRGQEARLRCSPMKGHSHVYWYRQLPEEGLKFMVYLQKENIIDESGMPKERFSAEFPKEGPSILRIQQVVRGDSAAYFCASSPRGGINEKLFFGSGTQLSVL.

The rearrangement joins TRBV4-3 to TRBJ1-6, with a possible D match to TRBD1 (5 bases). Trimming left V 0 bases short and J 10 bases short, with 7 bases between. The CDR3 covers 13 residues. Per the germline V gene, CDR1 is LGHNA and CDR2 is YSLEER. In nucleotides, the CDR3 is TGCGCCAGCAGCCAAGATGGGGGATCACCCCTCCACTTT. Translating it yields CASSQDGGSPLHF.